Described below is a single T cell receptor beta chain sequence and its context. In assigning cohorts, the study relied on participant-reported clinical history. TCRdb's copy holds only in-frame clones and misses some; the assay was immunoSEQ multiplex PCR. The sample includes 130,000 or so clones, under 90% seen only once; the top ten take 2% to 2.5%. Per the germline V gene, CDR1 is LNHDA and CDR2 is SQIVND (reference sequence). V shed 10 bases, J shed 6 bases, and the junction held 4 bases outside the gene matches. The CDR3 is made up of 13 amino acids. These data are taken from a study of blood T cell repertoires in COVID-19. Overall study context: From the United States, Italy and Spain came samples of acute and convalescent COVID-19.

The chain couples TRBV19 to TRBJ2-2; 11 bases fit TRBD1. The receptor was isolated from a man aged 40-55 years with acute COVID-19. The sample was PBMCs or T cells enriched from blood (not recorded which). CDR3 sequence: CATGTGGAGELFF. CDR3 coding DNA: TGTGCCACAGGGACAGGGGGTGCCGGGGAGCTGTTTTTT.